The 7 T cell receptor beta chains listed next were all sequenced from one sample in a study of blood T cells in healthy people across ages. Sample-barcoded 5' priming and a J-beta primer mix drove a second PCR of 7 to 11 cycles. TCRdb fed the 5' RACE reads into MiXCR, producing one record per CDR3 protein. Seen here are 870,000 or so distinct CDR3 sequences, 29% observed once, and the top ten hold around 15%. Sequencing was performed on blood. These receptors were collected from a woman aged 80 or over in good health.

This clonotype has just a few counts. This rearrangement joins TRBV29-1 to TRBJ1-5; no definite D call. V was cut by 6 bases and J by 3 bases, with 18 bases left in between. Germline V gene lookup returns CDR1 SQVTM and CDR2 ANQGSEA. CDR3 length: 15 residues. The CDR3 coding sequence is TGCAGCGTCGAGTCAGAGGGCGCGCTCAATCAGCCCCAGCATTTT. Protein: CSVESEGALNQPQHF.

The chain joins TRBV5-1 to TRBJ1-1; perhaps TRBD1 as D (6 bases). From germline, CDR1 is SGHRS and CDR2 YFSETQ. The CDR3 covers 14 residues. Trimming stripped 4 bases from V and 1 base from J, with 11 bases between. CDR3 DNA sequence: TGCGCCAGCAGCAACGGACAGCCGAACACTGAAGCTTTCTTT. As protein: CASSNGQPNTEAFF.

This chain connects TRBV7-8 to TRBJ2-7; D gene ambiguous. The CDR3 contains 14 residues. V was shortened by 5 bases and J by 3 bases, with 14 bases between the two germline ends. Germline loops: CDR1 SGHVS, CDR2 FQNEAQ. The CDR3 coding sequence is TGTGCCAGCAGCCCAAAGGGCAATGGCTACGAGCAGTACTTC. It translates to CASSPKGNGYEQYF. Full variable domain (missing parts from reference TRBV7-8 and TRBJ2-7): GAGVSQSPRYKVAKRGQDVALRCDPISGHVSLFWYQQALGQGPEFLTYFQNEAQLDKSGLPSDRFFAERPEGSVSTLKIQRTQQEDSAVYLCASSPKGNGYEQYFGPGTRLTVT.

Worth noting for this clonotype: A read error is possible here, since a much larger clone lies one base away. This chain connects TRBV6-2 or TRBV6-3 to TRBJ2-1, with TRBD1 matching 8 bases. The germline CDR1 and CDR2 sequences are MNHEY and SVGEGT. This CDR3 contains 15 residues. J lost 10 bases, V lost 1 base, and 9 bases had no gene match. In nucleotides, the CDR3 is TGTGCCAGCAGTTACTACGGACAGGGACCCTACGAGCAGTTCTTC. Its protein product is CASSYYGQGPYEQFF.

This clonotype was seen repeatedly, ten times or more. The rearrangement links TRBV7-2 to TRBJ1-1; 7 bases are a match to TRBD1. The trim removed 5 bases at V and 3 bases at J, leaving 3 bases unmatched. Germline assignment: CDR1 SGHTA and CDR2 FQGNSA. The CDR3 consists of 13 residues. CDR3 in DNA: TGTGCCAGCAGCCAAGACAGGGACACTGAAGCTTTCTTT. Its protein product is CASSQDRDTEAFF.

This clonotype was counted a few times. A much larger clone lies one base from this, so it may be a read error. V is TRBV6-6 and J is TRBJ2-7; the match to TRBD1 covers 8 bases. The J call could be wrong; TRBJ2-5 is a better fit for the DNA end. The CDR3 runs to 14 residues. Germline CDR1 reads MNHNY; CDR2 reads SVGAGI (reference sequence). CDR3 amino acids: CASRYGDRRETQYF. Written as DNA, the CDR3 is TGTGCCAGCAGGTACGGGGACAGGCGGGAGACCCAGTACTTC.

This clonotype was detected many times. The genes are TRBV3-1 and TRBJ2-5; no clear D gene. The CDR3 contains 11 residues. Trimming left V 4 bases short and J 5 bases short, with 5 bases between. Germline CDR1 and CDR2: LGHDT and YNNKEL (reference sequence). This chain's CDR3 is CASSRVETQYF. CDR3 nucleotide sequence: TGTGCCAGCAGCCGAGTGGAGACCCAGTACTTC.